The rows below give T cell receptor beta chains drawn from one sample of a study of graft-versus-host responses after intestinal transplantation. TCRdb keeps only in-frame clones here, not all; method: immunoSEQ multiplex PCR. This table holds about 120,000 clones, 80% to 95% found once. These receptors have no known antigen. Sequences were derived from unstimulated CD4+ T cells sorted from spleen or lymph node cells, sampled before intestinal transplant. These receptors all come from a human donor who received an intestinal transplant. Each CDR3 is given with its conserved first and last residue. D genes are given only for firm matches. Clone size is not always given. Where it is, it says once, few, many or a class for expanded clones.

V gene,clone size,D gene,J gene,CDR3 protein,CDR3 DNA
TRBV6-4,once,TRBD2,TRBJ2-1,CASSDGLAGALEQFF,TGTGCCAGCAGTGACGGGCTAGCGGGAGCCCTTGAGCAGTTCTTC
TRBV28,.,TRBD1,TRBJ2-7,CASRGQGNHEQYF,TGTGCCAGCAGGGGACAGGGAAACCACGAGCAGTACTTC
TRBV9,.,.,TRBJ2-3,CASQGDTQYF,TGTGCCAGCCAGGGGGATACGCAGTATTTT
TRBV27,.,.,TRBJ2-7,CASRYGGSYEQYF,TGTGCCAGCAGATACGGTGGTTCCTACGAGCAGTACTTC
TRBV28,.,TRBD1,TRBJ1-5,CASSLDQGQGAQPQHF,TGTGCCAGCAGTTTAGACCAAGGACAGGGGGCTCAGCCCCAGCATTTT
TRBV7-2,.,.,TRBJ2-7,CASSLGRPPYEQYF,TGTGCCAGCAGCTTAGGGAGGCCTCCCTACGAGCAGTACTTC
TRBV7-9,.,.,TRBJ2-7,CASSLIVTYYEQYF,TGTGCCAGCAGCTTAATTGTGACCTACTACGAGCAGTACTTC
TRBV5-1,.,TRBD1,TRBJ1-1,CASSQGQGSMNTEAFF,TGCGCCAGCAGCCAAGGACAGGGGAGCATGAACACTGAAGCTTTCTTT
TRBV28,.,.,TRBJ2-7,CASSLVGGPPQQYEQYF,TGTGCCAGCAGTTTAGTGGGGGGACCTCCTCAACAGTACGAGCAGTACTTC
TRBV19,.,.,TRBJ1-2,CASSILRLTYGYTF,TGTGCCAGTAGTATCCTACGTCTCACCTATGGCTACACCTTC
TRBV6-1,.,.,TRBJ1-2,CASSLQAPYGYTF,TGTGCCAGCAGTTTACAGGCGCCCTATGGCTACACCTTC
TRBV2,.,.,TRBJ2-6,CASSDTGANVLTF,TGTGCCAGCAGTGATACGGGGGCCAACGTCCTGACTTTC
TRBV28,.,.,TRBJ2-7,CASSPPNLRYEQYF,TGTGCCAGCAGTCCCCCTAACCTCCGTTACGAGCAGTACTTC
TRBV5-1,.,.,TRBJ2-3,CASSPGAGTDTQYF,TGCGCCAGCAGCCCGGGGGCTGGCACAGATACGCAGTATTTT
TRBV9,.,.,TRBJ2-3,CASSEQEISTDTQYF,TGTGCCAGCAGCGAACAGGAGATTAGCACAGATACGCAGTATTTT
TRBV9,.,TRBD1,TRBJ1-1,CASSPTGTGGWGTEAFF,TGTGCCAGCAGCCCCACCGGGACAGGGGGCTGGGGCACTGAAGCTTTCTTT
TRBV5-1,.,.,TRBJ1-5,CASSLDIGNQPQHF,TGCGCCAGCAGCTTGGATATCGGCAATCAGCCCCAGCATTTT
TRBV21-1,.,.,TRBJ1-1,CASSKVRARSEAFF,TGTGCCAGCAGCAAAGTTCGGGCCAGATCTGAAGCTTTCTTT
TRBV10-1,.,TRBD1,TRBJ2-1,CASSEPGQGYNEQFF,TGCGCCAGCAGTGAACCGGGACAGGGTTACAATGAGCAGTTCTTC
TRBV11-2,.,.,TRBJ1-4,CASRYGPSANEKLFF,TGTGCCAGCAGATATGGCCCGTCGGCTAATGAAAAACTGTTTTTT
TRBV7-6,.,.,TRBJ2-3,CASSPNTDTQYF,TGTGCCAGCAGCCCTAACACAGATACGCAGTATTTT
TRBV6-1,.,.,TRBJ2-2,CASSGPSGELFF,TGTGCCAGCAGTGGTCCTTCCGGGGAGCTGTTTTTT
TRBV7-9,.,.,TRBJ2-7,CASSFEKGRSYEQYF,TGTGCCAGCAGCTTTGAAAAGGGGCGATCCTACGAGCAGTACTTC
TRBV6-1,.,.,TRBJ2-4,CASSEARWGKNIQYF,TGTGCCAGCAGTGAGGCGAGGTGGGGCAAAAACATTCAGTACTTC
TRBV7-8,.,TRBD2,TRBJ2-1,CASSLSSGRINEQFF,TGTGCCAGCAGCTTATCTAGCGGGAGGATCAATGAGCAGTTCTTC